This T cell receptor beta chain was sequenced in a study of blood T cell repertoires in COVID-19. Background on the study: Sites across the United States, Italy and Spain contributed samples from acute and convalescent COVID-19.

Among Cohort 3 donors, those recovered had two negative PCRs, clearance, or symptom resolution. Sequencing was performed with immunoSEQ multiplex PCR; in TCRdb, only in-frame clones are kept and a portion is missing. The data contain 200,000 to 300,000 clones, 85% to 90% of them singletons. The length of the CDR3 is 15 residues. Deletions cut 3 bases from V and 4 bases from J, with 15 bases between. Germline V gene data show CDR1 as LGHDT and CDR2 as YNNKEL (reference sequence). This chain uses TRBV3-1 (or the pseudogene TRBV3-2) with TRBJ1-1; D unresolved. The clonotype was recovered from a man in his forties or fifties who had recovered from COVID-19. Sequencing was performed on PBMCs or T cells enriched from blood (not recorded which). CDR3 region: CASSHIPDPGTEAFF. The CDR3 DNA reads as TGTGCCAGCAGCCATATCCCCGATCCCGGCACTGAAGCTTTCTTT.